These 19 T cell receptor beta chains were sequenced from one sample in a study of prognosis after radiotherapy for stage I lung cancer. From genomic DNA, TCR beta CDR3 was amplified by two-round multiplex PCR. Round one of PCR was performed, and it used primers specific to each TRBV and TRBJ gene. TCRdb re-analysed the multiplex PCR reads in MiXCR, keeping a single row per CDR3 protein. This sample has some 34,000 distinct CDR3 sequences, with under 40% found just once. Here the sequenced sample was PBMCs, taken before or after stereotactic body radiation therapy (not recorded which). The receptor source for this set is a donor aged 50 or older with non-small cell lung cancer.

This clonotype came up many times. The chain couples TRBV27 to TRBJ2-2; D ambiguous. Germline values: CDR1 MNHEY, CDR2 SMNVEV (reference sequence). The V gene lost 10 bases and the J gene lost 5 bases, with 14 bases spanning the gap. CDR3 length equals 13 residues. The CDR3 sequence: CATLPPDTGELFF. The CDR3 nucleotides are TGTGCCACCCTACCACCAGATACCGGGGAGCTGTTTTTT.

J is TRBJ2-1 and V is TRBV20-1; a possible D gene is TRBD1 (6 bases). The germline gives CDR1 DFQATT, CDR2 SNEGSKA (reference sequence). V was trimmed by 6 bases and J by 10 bases, leaving 22 bases between them. The CDR3 has 14 amino acids. In DNA form, the CDR3 reads TGCAGTGCGGAGAGGACAGAGGTCGACCGGGAGCAGTTCTTC. Residues: CSAERTEVDREQFF.

There are many counts of this clonotype. This sequence joins TRBV3-1 and TRBJ1-5; 10 bases map to TRBD1. Germline V gives CDR1 LGHDT, CDR2 YNNKEL (reference sequence). This CDR3 contains 16 residues. V was clipped by 4 bases and J by 5 bases; unmatched bases: 8. This CDR3 is CASSLGTGVFHQPQHF. As DNA, the CDR3 is TGTGCCAGCAGCCTCGGGACAGGGGTTTTTCATCAGCCCCAGCATTTT.

This rearrangement joins TRBV6-4 to TRBJ2-2, with D maybe TRBD2 (6 bases). The V end was cut by 4 bases, the J end by 4 bases, with 10 bases between. Per germline, CDR1 MRHNA and CDR2 SNTAGT. The CDR3 spans 14 residues. The CDR3 DNA reads as TGTGCCAGCAGTGGACTAGACTCCACCGGGGAGCTGTTTTTT. Residues: CASSGLDSTGELFF.

In the case of this clonotype: It is likely a read error: a sequence one base away is far more abundant. This chain joins TRBV6-5 and TRBJ1-6; tentative D call: TRBD1 (5 bases). The CDR3 has 16 residues. Germline V gives CDR1 MNHEY, CDR2 SVGAGI. The DNA of the CDR3 is TGTGTCAGCACCCAGGCTTGGGGGGGTGAGAATTCACCCCTCCACTTT. It codes for CVSTQAWGGENSPLHF.

By its share, this clonotype is medium-sized. CDR3 coding DNA: TGTGCCAGCAGTTCCCTTACTAGCGGCTACGAGCAGTACTTC. Translating it yields CASSSLTSGYEQYF. The J gene is TRBJ2-7, the V gene TRBV12-3 or TRBV12-4; 8 bases agree with TRBD2. This CDR3 region has 14 residues. The V gene end was trimmed by 4 bases and the J gene end by 3 bases; junction bases not matched to a gene: 5.

This clonotype was picked up many times. The gene calls are TRBV28 and TRBJ1-5; D is uncertain. Germline CDR1 MDHEN, CDR2 SYDVKM. Trimming cost V 6 bases and J 2 bases, with 14 bases left between them. The CDR3 is 15 amino acids. DNA for the CDR3: TGTGCCAGCAGCAACGGGCCCGAAGGCAATCAGCCCCAGCATTTT. This translates into CASSNGPEGNQPQHF.

Concerning this clonotype itself: Since a much larger clone is just one base distant, this may be a read error. CDR3 in DNA: TGTGCCAGCATTTACCCCCCCCGAAGGGGGTGCACCGGGGAGCTGTTTTTT. This translates into CASIYPPRRGCTGELFF. The rearrangement links TRBV6-5 to TRBJ2-2; possible D gene TRBD1, 6 bases. CDR1 is MNHEY and CDR2 is SVGAGI in the germline V gene. This CDR3 spans 17 amino acids.

This rearrangement joins TRBV6-1 to TRBJ1-2; 7 positions agree with TRBD1. The CDR3 runs to 15 residues. V dropped 6 bases and J dropped 2; count of bases not matched to a gene: 9. CDR1 MNHNS and CDR2 SASEGT come from the germline V gene. Written as DNA, the CDR3 is TGTGCCAGCAGGTCTACAGGGGTGTGGAACTATGGCTACACCTTC. Encoded protein: CASRSTGVWNYGYTF.

Many counts were recorded for this clonotype. V is TRBV30 and J is TRBJ2-5, with 7 positions matching TRBD2. CDR3 length: 15 amino acids. Germline lookup yields CDR1 GTSNPN and CDR2 SVGIG (reference sequence). V shed 1 base, J shed 4 bases, and the junction held 9 bases outside the gene matches. CDR3 sequence reads: CAWSALLGEGETQYF. In nucleotides, the CDR3 is TGTGCCTGGAGTGCCTTACTAGGGGAGGGAGAGACCCAGTACTTC.

V gene TRBV28 combines with J gene TRBJ2-5; TRBD2 might be the D (5 bases). The CDR3 totals 14 residues. The V end lost 10 bases, the J end lost 3 bases, and 18 bases lay between the germline ends. CDR1 is MDHEN and CDR2 is SYDVKM in the germline V gene. The CDR3, as DNA: TGTGCCAATTACACTCCTCGGGGAAAAGAGACCCAGTACTTC. This translates into CANYTPRGKETQYF.

This clonotype was counted many times. The chain links TRBV6-1 to TRBJ2-1; D possibly uses TRBD1 or TRBD2 (7 bases each). Germline CDR1 reads MNHNS; CDR2 reads SASEGT. The ends were cut back, 6 bases at V and 4 bases at J, with 19 bases in the middle. This CDR3 is built from 16 residues. For the CDR3, the DNA is TGTGCCAGCAGCCCTTCTTCAGGGGGGGGTTACAATGAGCAGTTCTTC. This codes for CASSPSSGGGYNEQFF.

This clonotype was counted a few times. V is TRBV29-1 and J is TRBJ2-5; 9 bases are a match to TRBD1. There are 15 residues in the CDR3. Germline lookup yields CDR1 SQVTM and CDR2 ANQGSEA. The V and J ends lost 0 bases and 4 bases, in that order; junction bases with no gene match: 6. CDR3 in amino acids: CSVEDRQGGVETQYF. CDR3 in DNA: TGCAGCGTTGAAGACCGACAGGGGGGGGTAGAGACCCAGTACTTC.

In this sample, this clonotype turned up many times. The chain recombines TRBV5-1 with TRBJ2-5; D gene unclear. The V gene's germline CDR1 is SGHRS and CDR2 YFSETQ. The CDR3 has 14 residues. Trimming cost V 5 bases and J 3 bases, with 14 bases left between them. The CDR3 bases are TGCGCCAGCAGACAAACCGGACCAGAAGAGACCCAGTACTTC. Amino acid sequence: CASRQTGPEETQYF.

This clonotype showed up many times. The chain couples TRBV4-2 to TRBJ1-3; D might be TRBD1 (6 bases). Per germline, CDR1 LGHNA and CDR2 YNFKEQ. This CDR3 is 15 amino acids long. V lost 6 bases and J lost 5, with 17 bases in between. CDR3 in DNA: TGTGCCAGCAGTCGAGGGGGGTCTGACAGAAACACCATATATTTT. It encodes CASSRGGSDRNTIYF.

This chain links TRBV9 with TRBJ2-5; possible D gene TRBD2, 5 bases. CDR1 SGDLS and CDR2 YYNGEE come from the germline V gene. The CDR3 covers 14 residues. Trimming left V 0 bases short and J 10 bases short, with 16 bases between. CDR3 sequence (DNA): TGTGCCAGCAGCGTAGATGAGGGTGAGGAGGACCAGTACTTC. This translates into CASSVDEGEEDQYF.

This clonotype was seen at least ten times. The rearrangement links TRBV18 to TRBJ1-5; 11 nucleotides agree with TRBD1. CDR3 length: 15 residues. V lost 3 bases, J lost 4 bases, and 2 bases stayed unmatched. Germline values: CDR1 KGHSH, CDR2 LQKENI. The CDR3 region has the DNA TGTGCCAGCTCACCGGGGGACAGGGGGAATCAGCCCCAGCATTTT. Encoded protein: CASSPGDRGNQPQHF.

This clonotype was detected a few times. The genes are TRBV7-9 and TRBJ2-7; D is possibly TRBD2 (5 bases). This CDR3 region has 14 residues. Germline lookup yields CDR1 SEHNR and CDR2 FQNEAQ (reference sequence). Trimming took off 1 base at V and 4 bases at J, with 11 bases between the two ends. CDR3 in DNA: TGTGCCAGCAGCTTAGTAGCTAGCCCGTACGAGCAGTACTTC. Protein sequence: CASSLVASPYEQYF.

This clonotype was recorded at least ten times. The chain has TRBV15 and TRBJ2-1; perhaps TRBD2 as D (5 bases). Looked up from germline, CDR1 is LNHNV and CDR2 is YYDKDF (reference sequence). There are 15 residues in the CDR3. V gave up 5 bases and J gave up 1 base, with 12 bases separating them. As DNA, the CDR3 is TGTGCCACCAGCCCTATCACGGGGTCCTACAATGAGCAGTTCTTC. This encodes CATSPITGSYNEQFF.